The 7 T cell receptor beta chains in this list originate from one sample, sequenced in a study of graft-versus-host responses after intestinal transplantation. Assay: immunoSEQ multiplex PCR; the TCRdb copy retains only in-frame clones and omits some. In the table there are 60,000 to 70,000 clones, around nine tenths of which are singletons. Graft-derived tissue was subjected to processing to liberate intraepithelial and lamina propria lymphocytes. The sample consisted of ileum tissue, taken roughly 54 weeks after transplant. All receptors derive from a human patient who received an intestinal transplant, so some T cells may come from the graft donor.

The rearrangement joins TRBV13 to TRBJ2-1, with TRBD1 identical over 8 bases. From germline, CDR1 is PRHDT and CDR2 FYEKMQ (reference sequence). The V and J ends lost 1 base and 5 bases, in that order; junction bases with no gene match: 7. The CDR3 consists of 16 residues. The CDR3 here is CASSLDRQGPHNEQFF. CDR3 DNA sequence: TGTGCCAGCAGCTTAGATCGACAGGGGCCCCACAATGAGCAGTTCTTC.

The CDR3 protein is CASSVEGGENEQYF. The CDR3 nucleotides read TGTGCCAGCAGCGTAGAGGGTGGGGAAAACGAGCAGTACTTC. This chain uses TRBV9 with TRBJ2-7; D gene uncertain. Trimming removed 0 bases from V and 5 bases from J, with 12 bases in between. The CDR3 totals 14 residues. From germline, CDR1 is SGDLS and CDR2 YYNGEE.

V and J are TRBV10-2 and TRBJ2-1; the D is unclear. Germline CDR1 and CDR2: WSHSY and SAAADI. The CDR3 runs 15 residues. The ends were cut back, 6 bases at V and 6 bases at J, with 18 bases in the middle. Written as DNA, the CDR3 is TGCGCCAGCAGGGATGGTCCCCCGGGTTTCAATGAGCAGTTCTTC. Translated: CASRDGPPGFNEQFF.

The chain joins TRBV6-5 to TRBJ1-2, with 10 bases aligning to TRBD1. Per germline, CDR1 MNHEY and CDR2 SVGAGI. J gave up 4 bases and V 4 bases, and 6 bases lay outside the gene matches. CDR3 length equals 15 residues. The CDR3: CASSSPGQGLYGYTF. The CDR3 nucleotides are TGTGCCAGCAGTTCGCCGGGACAGGGGCTCTATGGCTACACCTTC.

This clone came up a few times. The rearrangement joins TRBV4-1 to TRBJ1-4; D is unclear. Germline lookup yields CDR1 MGHRA and CDR2 YSYEKL. V lost 1 base to trimming and J lost 10 bases, with 13 bases between them. CDR3 size: 14 residues. The CDR3: CASSQVEGMGKLFF. CDR3 DNA sequence: TGCGCCAGCAGCCAAGTTGAGGGAATGGGAAAACTGTTTTTT.

The rearrangement uses TRBV25-1 and TRBJ2-5; TRBD1 matches 9 bases. Trimming at V came to 2 bases and at J to 1 base, leaving 2 bases not matched to a gene. In germline, CDR1 is MGHDK, CDR2 SYGVNS. There are 15 residues in the CDR3. The CDR3 spells CASSEQTGGQETQYF. The CDR3 bases are TGTGCCAGCAGTGAACAGACAGGGGGCCAAGAGACCCAGTACTTC.

The CDR3: CASSEGTGFYNEQFF. The CDR3 coding sequence is TGTGCCAGCAGTGAGGGGACGGGATTTTACAATGAGCAGTTCTTC. This chain connects TRBV6-1 to TRBJ2-1, with D tentatively TRBD1 or TRBD2 (5 bases each). CDR3 length equals 15 residues. Germline V CDR1 and CDR2: MNHNS, SASEGT. The V and J ends lost 3 bases and 4 bases respectively, with 13 bases between them.